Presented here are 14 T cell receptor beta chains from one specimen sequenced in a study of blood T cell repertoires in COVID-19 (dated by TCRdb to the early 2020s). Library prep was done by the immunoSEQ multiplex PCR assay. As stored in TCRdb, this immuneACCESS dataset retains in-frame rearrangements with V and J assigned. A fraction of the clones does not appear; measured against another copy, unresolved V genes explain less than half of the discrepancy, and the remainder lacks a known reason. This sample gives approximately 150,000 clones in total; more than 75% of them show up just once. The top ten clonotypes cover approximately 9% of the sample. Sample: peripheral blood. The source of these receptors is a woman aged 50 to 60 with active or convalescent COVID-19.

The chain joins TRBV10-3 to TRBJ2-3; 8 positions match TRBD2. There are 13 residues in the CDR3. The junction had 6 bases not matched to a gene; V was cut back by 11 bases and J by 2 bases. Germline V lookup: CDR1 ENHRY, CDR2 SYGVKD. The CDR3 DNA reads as TGTGCCGCGACTAGCGCACCCACAGATACGCAGTATTTT. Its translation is CAATSAPTDTQYF.

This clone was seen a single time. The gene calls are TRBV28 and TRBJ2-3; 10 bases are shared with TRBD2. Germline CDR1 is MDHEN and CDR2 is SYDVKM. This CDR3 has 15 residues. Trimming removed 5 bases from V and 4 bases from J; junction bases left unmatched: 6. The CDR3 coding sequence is TGTGCCAGCAGTAGAGCGGGGGGGCGCTCAGATACGCAGTATTTT. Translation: CASSRAGGRSDTQYF.

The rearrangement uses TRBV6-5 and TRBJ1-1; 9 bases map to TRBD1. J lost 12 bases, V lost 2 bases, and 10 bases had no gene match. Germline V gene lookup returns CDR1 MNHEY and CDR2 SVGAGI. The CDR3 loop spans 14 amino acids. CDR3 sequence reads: CASSYGDRATETFF. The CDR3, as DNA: TGTGCCAGCAGTTACGGGGACAGGGCGACGGAAACTTTCTTT.

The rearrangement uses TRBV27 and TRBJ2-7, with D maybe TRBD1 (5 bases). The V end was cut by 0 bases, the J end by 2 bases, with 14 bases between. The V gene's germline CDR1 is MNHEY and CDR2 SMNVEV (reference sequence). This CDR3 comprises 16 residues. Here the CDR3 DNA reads TGTGCCAGCAGTTTATCCCAGGGTTCGGGTACCTACGAGCAGTACTTC. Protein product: CASSLSQGSGTYEQYF.

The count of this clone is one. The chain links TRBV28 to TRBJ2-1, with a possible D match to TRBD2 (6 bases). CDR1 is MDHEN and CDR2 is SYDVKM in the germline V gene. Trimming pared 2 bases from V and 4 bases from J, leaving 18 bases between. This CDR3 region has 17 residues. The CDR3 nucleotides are TGTGCCAGCAGTTTAGGGGCGGGAAGAGGTACGTACAATGAGCAGTTCTTC. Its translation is CASSLGAGRGTYNEQFF.

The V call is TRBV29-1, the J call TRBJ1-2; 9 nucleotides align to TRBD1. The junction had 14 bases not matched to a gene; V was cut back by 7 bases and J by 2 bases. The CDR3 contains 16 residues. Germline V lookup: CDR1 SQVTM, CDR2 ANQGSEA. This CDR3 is CSARTGEIFGNYGYTF. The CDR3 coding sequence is TGCAGCGCTAGGACAGGGGAAATTTTTGGGAACTATGGCTACACCTTC.

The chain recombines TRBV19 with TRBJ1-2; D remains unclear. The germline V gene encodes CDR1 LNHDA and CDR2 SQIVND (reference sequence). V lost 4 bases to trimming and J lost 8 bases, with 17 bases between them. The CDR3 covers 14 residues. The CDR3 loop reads CASSNPYPAGGYTF. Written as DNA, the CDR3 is TGTGCCAGTAGTAACCCCTACCCTGCAGGAGGCTACACCTTC.

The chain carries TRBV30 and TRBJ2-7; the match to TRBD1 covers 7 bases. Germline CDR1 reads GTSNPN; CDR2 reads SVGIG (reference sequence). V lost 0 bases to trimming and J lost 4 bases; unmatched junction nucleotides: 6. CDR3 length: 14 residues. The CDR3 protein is CAWSVRKGAYEQYF. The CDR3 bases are TGTGCCTGGAGTGTACGGAAGGGGGCTTACGAGCAGTACTTC.

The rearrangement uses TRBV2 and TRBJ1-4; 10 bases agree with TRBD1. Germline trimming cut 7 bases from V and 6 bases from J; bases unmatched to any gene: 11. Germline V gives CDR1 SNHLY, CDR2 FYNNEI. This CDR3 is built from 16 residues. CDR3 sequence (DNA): TGTGCCAGCACCCGAACGGCGGGACAGGGGTATGAAAAACTGTTTTTT. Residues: CASTRTAGQGYEKLFF.

The CDR3 region has the DNA TGTGCCAGCAGCCAGAGGCAGCACACTGAAGCTTTCTTT. Translating gives CASSQRQHTEAFF. The rearrangement uses TRBV14 and TRBJ1-1; D gene ambiguous. CDR3 length equals 13 residues. V lost 3 bases and J 3 bases, leaving 8 bases between the germline ends. Germline V gene sequence: CDR1 SGHDN, CDR2 FVKESK.

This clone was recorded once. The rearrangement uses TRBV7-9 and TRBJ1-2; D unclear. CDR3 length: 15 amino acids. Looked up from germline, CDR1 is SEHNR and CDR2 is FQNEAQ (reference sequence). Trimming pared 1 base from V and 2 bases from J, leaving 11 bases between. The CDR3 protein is CASSLELGVNYGYTF. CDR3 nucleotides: TGTGCCAGCAGCTTAGAGTTGGGCGTCAACTATGGCTACACCTTC. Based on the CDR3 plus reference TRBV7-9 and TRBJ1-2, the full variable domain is DTGVSQNPRHKITKRGQNVTFRCDPISEHNRLYWYRQTLGQGPEFLTYFQNEAQLEKSRLLSDRFSAERPKGSFSTLEIQRTEQGDSAMYLCASSLELGVNYGYTFGSGTRLTVV.

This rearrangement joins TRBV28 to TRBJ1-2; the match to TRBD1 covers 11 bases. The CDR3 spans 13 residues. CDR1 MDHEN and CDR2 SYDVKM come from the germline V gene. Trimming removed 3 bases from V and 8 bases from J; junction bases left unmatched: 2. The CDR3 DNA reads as TGTGCCAGCAGTTTCGGGACAGGGGGAGGCTACACCTTC. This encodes CASSFGTGGGYTF.

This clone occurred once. CDR3 DNA: TGTGCCAGCAGTAAGATACCGGGACAGGGTTCAGAGACCCAGTACTTC. This sequence encodes CASSKIPGQGSETQYF. The chain joins TRBV5-6 to TRBJ2-5, with 9 positions matching TRBD1. V trimming: 5 bases; J trimming: 4 bases; junction bases outside the gene matches: 12. Germline CDR1 SGHDT, CDR2 YYEEEE. This CDR3 contains 16 residues.

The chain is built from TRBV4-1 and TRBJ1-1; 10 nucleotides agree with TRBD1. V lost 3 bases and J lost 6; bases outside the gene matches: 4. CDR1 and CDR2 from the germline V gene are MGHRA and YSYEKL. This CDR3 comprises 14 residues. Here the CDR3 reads CASSHGQGDAEAFF. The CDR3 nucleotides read TGCGCCAGCAGCCACGGACAGGGGGACGCTGAAGCTTTCTTT.